This T cell receptor beta chain derives from a study of blood T cell repertoires in COVID-19. Trimming shortened V by 1 base and J by 0 bases, and 12 bases separated the two germline ends. CDR1 SGHVS and CDR2 FQNEAQ come from the germline V gene. The CDR3 extends over 16 amino acids. As handled by the study authors: Estimation of nucleated cell counts was performed using reference gene primer amplification. Sequencing was performed with immunoSEQ multiplex PCR; in TCRdb, only in-frame clones are kept and a portion is missing. From that table come the V and J calls and clone size; the DNA was used to work out D and trimming. The table shows around 180,000 clones, with around 90% occurring only once.

The source is a man aged 55-75 years with acute or convalescent COVID-19. The sequencing sample was made of peripheral blood. The J gene is TRBJ1-1, the V gene TRBV7-8; D gene ambiguous. DNA for the CDR3: TGTGCCAGCAGCTTAGGAGGACGGGGTGTGAACACTGAAGCTTTCTTT. Translated, it gives CASSLGGRGVNTEAFF.